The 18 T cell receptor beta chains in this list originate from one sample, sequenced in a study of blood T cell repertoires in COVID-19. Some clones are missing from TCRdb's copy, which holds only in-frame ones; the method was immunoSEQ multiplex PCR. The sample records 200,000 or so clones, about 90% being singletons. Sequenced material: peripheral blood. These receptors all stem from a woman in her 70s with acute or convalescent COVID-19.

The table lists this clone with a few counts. The CDR3 protein is CASSYGGREKLFF. CDR3 in DNA: TGTGCCAGCAGTTACGGGGGGAGGGAAAAACTGTTTTTT. The chain has TRBV6-6 and TRBJ1-4, with a possible D match to TRBD1 (5 bases). CDR1 is MNHNY, CDR2 SVGAGI, per germline (reference sequence). V lost 2 bases and J 8 bases, leaving 9 bases between the germline ends. This CDR3 has 13 amino acids.

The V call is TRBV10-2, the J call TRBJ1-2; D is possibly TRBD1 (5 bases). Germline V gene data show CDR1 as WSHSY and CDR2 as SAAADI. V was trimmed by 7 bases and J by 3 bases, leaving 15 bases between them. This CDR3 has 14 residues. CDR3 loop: CASNSGTGYYGYTF. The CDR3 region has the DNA TGCGCCAGCAACTCCGGGACTGGGTACTATGGCTACACCTTC.

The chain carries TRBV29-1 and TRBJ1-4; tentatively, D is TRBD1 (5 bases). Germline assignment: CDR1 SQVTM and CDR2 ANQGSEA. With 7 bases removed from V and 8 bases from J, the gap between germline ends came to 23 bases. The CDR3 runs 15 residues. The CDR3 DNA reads TGCAGCGCCACAGGTGCTGGCGGAGTAATCGAAAAACTGTTTTTT. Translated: CSATGAGGVIEKLFF.

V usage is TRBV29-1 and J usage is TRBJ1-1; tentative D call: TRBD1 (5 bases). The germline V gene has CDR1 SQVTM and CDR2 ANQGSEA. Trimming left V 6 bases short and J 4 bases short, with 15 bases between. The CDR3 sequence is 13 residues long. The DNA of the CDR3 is TGCAGCGTGGTACTCGCAAGGGGCACTGAAGCTTTCTTT. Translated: CSVVLARGTEAFF.

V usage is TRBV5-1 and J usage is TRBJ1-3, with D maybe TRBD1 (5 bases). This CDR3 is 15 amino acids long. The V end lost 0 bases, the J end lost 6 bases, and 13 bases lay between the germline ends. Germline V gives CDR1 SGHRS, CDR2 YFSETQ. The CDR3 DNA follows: TGCGCCAGCAGCTTGGCCGGGGGATCCGAAAACACCATATATTTT. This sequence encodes CASSLAGGSENTIYF.

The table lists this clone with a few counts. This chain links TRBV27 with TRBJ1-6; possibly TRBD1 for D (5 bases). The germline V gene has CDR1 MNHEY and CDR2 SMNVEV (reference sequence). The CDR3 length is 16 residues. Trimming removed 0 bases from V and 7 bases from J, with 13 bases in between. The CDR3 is CASSLSRGVVNSPLHF. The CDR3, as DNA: TGTGCCAGCAGTTTATCGCGGGGGGTAGTGAATTCACCCCTCCACTTT.

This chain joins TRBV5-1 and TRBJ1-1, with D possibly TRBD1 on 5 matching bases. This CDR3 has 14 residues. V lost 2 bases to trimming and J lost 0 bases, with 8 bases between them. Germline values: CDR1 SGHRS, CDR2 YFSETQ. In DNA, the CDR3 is TGCGCCAGCAGCTTCCGGGGGTTGAACACTGAAGCTTTCTTT. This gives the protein CASSFRGLNTEAFF.

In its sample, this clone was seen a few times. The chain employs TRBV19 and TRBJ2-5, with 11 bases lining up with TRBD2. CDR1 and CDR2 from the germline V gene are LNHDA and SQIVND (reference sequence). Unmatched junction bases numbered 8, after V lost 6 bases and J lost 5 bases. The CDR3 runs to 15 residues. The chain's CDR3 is CASRGRLAGRETQYF. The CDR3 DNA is TGTGCCAGTAGAGGTAGACTAGCGGGGAGGGAGACCCAGTACTTC. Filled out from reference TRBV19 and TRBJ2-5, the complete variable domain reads DGGITQSPKYLFRKEGQNVTLSCEQNLNHDAMYWYRQDPGQGLRLIYYSQIVNDFQKGDIAEGYSVSREKKESFPLTVTSAQKNPTAFYLCASRGRLAGRETQYFGPGTRLLVL.

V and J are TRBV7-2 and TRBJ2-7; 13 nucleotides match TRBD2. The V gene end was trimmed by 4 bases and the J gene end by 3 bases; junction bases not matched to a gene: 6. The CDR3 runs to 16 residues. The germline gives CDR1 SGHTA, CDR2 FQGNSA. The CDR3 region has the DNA TGTGCCAGCAGCTCCTTTCGACTAGCGGGGGGCTACGAGCAGTACTTC. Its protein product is CASSSFRLAGGYEQYF.

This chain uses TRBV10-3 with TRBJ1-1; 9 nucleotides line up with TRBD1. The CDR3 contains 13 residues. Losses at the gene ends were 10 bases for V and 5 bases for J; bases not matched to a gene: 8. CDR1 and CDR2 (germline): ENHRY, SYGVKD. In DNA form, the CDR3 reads TGTGCCAGTTCCGGGACAGGGCGGACTGAAGCTTTCTTT. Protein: CASSGTGRTEAFF.

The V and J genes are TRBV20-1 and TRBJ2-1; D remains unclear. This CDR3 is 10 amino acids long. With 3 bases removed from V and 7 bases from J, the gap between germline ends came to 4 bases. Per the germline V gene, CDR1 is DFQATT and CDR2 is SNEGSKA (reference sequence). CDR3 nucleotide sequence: TGCAGTGCTAGCAGGAATGAGCAGTTCTTC. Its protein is CSASRNEQFF.

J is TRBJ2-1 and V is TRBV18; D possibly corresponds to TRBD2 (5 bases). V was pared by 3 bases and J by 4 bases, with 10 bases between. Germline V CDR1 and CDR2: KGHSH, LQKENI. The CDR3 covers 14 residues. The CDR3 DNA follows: TGTGCCAGCTCACCGGGAGTGGAGTACAATGAGCAGTTCTTC. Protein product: CASSPGVEYNEQFF.

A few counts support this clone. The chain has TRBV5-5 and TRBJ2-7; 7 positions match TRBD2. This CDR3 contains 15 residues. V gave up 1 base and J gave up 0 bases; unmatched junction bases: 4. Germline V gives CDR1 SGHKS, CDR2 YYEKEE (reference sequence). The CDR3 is CASSLSSGISYEQYF. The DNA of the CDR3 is TGTGCCAGCAGCTTGTCTAGCGGCATCTCCTACGAGCAGTACTTC.

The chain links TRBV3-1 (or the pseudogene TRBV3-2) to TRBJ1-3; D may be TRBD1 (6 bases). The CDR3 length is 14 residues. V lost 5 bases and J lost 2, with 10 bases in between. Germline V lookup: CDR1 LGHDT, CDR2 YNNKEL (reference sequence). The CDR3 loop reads CASSYQGTGNTIYF. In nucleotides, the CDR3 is TGTGCCAGCAGCTATCAGGGGACTGGAAACACCATATATTTT.

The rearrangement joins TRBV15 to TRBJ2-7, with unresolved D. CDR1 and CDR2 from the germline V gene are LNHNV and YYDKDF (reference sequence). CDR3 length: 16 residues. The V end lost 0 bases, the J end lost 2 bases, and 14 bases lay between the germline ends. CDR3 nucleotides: TGTGCCACCAGCAGAGATCGCGGAGTACCAGCCTACGAGCAGTACTTC. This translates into CATSRDRGVPAYEQYF.

CDR3 loop: CASSLVAGNSEAFF. CDR3 bases: TGCGCCAGCAGCTTGGTGGCAGGGAATTCTGAAGCTTTCTTT. This chain connects TRBV5-1 to TRBJ1-1; D perhaps matches TRBD1 (5 bases). Germline V CDR1 and CDR2: SGHRS, YFSETQ. Trimming took 0 bases from V and 6 from J, leaving 12 bases between them. CDR3 length: 14 amino acids.

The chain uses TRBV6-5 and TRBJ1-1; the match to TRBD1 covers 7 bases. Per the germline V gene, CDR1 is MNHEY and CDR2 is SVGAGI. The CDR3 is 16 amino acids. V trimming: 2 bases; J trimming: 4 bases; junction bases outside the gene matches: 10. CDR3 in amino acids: CASSYQITGVSTEAFF. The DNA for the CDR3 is TGTGCCAGCAGTTACCAAATTACAGGGGTGAGCACTGAAGCTTTCTTT.

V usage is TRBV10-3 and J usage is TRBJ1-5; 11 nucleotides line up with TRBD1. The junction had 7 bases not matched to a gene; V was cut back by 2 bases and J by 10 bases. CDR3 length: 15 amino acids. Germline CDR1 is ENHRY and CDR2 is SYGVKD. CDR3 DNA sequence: TGTGCCATCAGTGAGGTTCAGGACAGGGGGCCTCCCCAGCATTTT. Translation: CAISEVQDRGPPQHF.